These T cell receptor beta chains were read from a single sample in a study of blood T cell repertoires in COVID-19. Profiled with immunoSEQ multiplex PCR; TCRdb holds only in-frame clones, not every one. The sample carries approximately 80,000 clones, about 82% recorded once. Material for sequencing was peripheral blood. The source of these receptors is a man aged 50 to 59 with active COVID-19. The CDR3 runs from the conserved cysteine through the conserved F or W. The order of the fields is clone size, D gene, V gene, J gene, CDR3 protein, CDR3 DNA. The D gene is left open where the match is weak. Only part of the rows carry a size: once, few, many, or a class if the clone is expanded.

NA,NA,TRBV24-1,TRBJ2-1,CATKPRTSNEQFF,TGTGCCACCAAGCCTCGGACTTCCAATGAGCAGTTCTTC
once,NA,TRBV4-3,TRBJ1-2,CASSQVAGAVGGYTF,TGCGCCAGCAGCCAAGTAGCAGGGGCTGTTGGTGGCTACACCTTC
NA,NA,TRBV18,TRBJ2-7,CASSQEFQYEQYF,TGTGCCAGCTCACAGGAGTTCCAATACGAGCAGTACTTC
NA,NA,TRBV5-1,TRBJ2-2,CASSGRGYNTGELFF,TGCGCCAGCAGCGGTAGGGGCTATAACACCGGGGAGCTGTTTTTT
NA,NA,TRBV6-5,TRBJ1-2,CASSSPGQGANYGYTF,TGTGCCAGCAGTTCCCCTGGACAAGGAGCTAACTATGGCTACACCTTC
NA,TRBD2,TRBV5-1,TRBJ2-3,CASSSGTSGGDTQYF,TGCGCCAGCAGCTCCGGGACTAGCGGGGGAGATACGCAGTATTTT
NA,NA,TRBV27,TRBJ2-1,CASSLSVQGGAHEQFF,TGTGCCAGCAGTTTATCGGTACAGGGAGGGGCCCATGAGCAGTTCTTC
NA,TRBD1,TRBV7-2,TRBJ2-7,CASSFGQGGGYEQYF,TGTGCCAGCAGCTTCGGACAGGGGGGCGGCTACGAGCAGTACTTC
NA,TRBD1,TRBV19,TRBJ2-2,CASSIPGTGTGELFF,TGTGCCAGTAGTATCCCCGGGACAGGAACCGGGGAGCTGTTTTTT
once,TRBD2,TRBV28,TRBJ2-7,CASSVAGTSSYEQYF,TGTGCCAGCAGTGTAGCCGGGACTAGCTCCTACGAGCAGTACTTC
NA,NA,TRBV19,TRBJ2-7,CASTQGAGTYEQYF,TGTGCCAGTACCCAAGGAGCAGGGACCTACGAGCAGTACTTC
NA,NA,TRBV9,TRBJ1-2,CASSVGIPRDGYTF,TGTGCCAGCAGCGTCGGGATTCCCCGCGATGGCTACACCTTC
NA,TRBD1,TRBV3-1/TRBV3-2,TRBJ1-1,CASSQDTGKGQGPWGMNTEAFF,TGTGCCAGCAGCCAAGATACGGGGAAGGGACAGGGACCCTGGGGGATGAACACTGAAGCTTTCTTT
NA,TRBD2,TRBV9,TRBJ2-3,CASSVSVATSGGHTDTQYF,TGTGCCAGCAGCGTATCAGTGGCGACTAGCGGGGGCCACACAGATACGCAGTATTTT
NA,NA,TRBV6-5,TRBJ1-5,CASSPGTPWAQPQHF,TGTGCCAGCAGCCCCGGGACACCCTGGGCTCAGCCCCAGCATTTT